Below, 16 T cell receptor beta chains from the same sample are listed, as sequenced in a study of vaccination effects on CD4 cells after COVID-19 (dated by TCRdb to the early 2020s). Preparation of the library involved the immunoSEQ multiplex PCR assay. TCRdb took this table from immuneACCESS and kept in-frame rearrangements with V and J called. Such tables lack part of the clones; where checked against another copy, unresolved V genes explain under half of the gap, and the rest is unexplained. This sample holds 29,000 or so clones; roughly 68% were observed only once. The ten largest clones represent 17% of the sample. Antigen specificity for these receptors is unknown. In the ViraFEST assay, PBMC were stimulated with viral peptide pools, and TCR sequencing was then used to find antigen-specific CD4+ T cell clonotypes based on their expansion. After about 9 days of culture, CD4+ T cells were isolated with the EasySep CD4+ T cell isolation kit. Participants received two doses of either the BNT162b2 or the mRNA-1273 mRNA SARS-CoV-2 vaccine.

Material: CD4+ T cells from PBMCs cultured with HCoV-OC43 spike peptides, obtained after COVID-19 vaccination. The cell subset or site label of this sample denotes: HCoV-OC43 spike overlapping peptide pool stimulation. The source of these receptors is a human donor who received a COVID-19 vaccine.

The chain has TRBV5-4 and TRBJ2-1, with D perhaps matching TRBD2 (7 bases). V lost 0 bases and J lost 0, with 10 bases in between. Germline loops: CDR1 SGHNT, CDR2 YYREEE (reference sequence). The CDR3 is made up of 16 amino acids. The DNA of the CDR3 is TGTGCCAGCAGCTTGGAGGGGGGGAGCTCCTACAATGAGCAGTTCTTC. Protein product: CASSLEGGSSYNEQFF.

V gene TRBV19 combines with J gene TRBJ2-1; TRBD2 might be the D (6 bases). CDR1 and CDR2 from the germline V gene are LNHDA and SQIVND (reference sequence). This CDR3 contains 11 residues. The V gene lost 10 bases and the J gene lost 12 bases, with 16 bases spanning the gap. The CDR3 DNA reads TGTGCCACTTGGCGGGATGGGGGGCAGTTCTTC. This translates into CATWRDGGQFF.

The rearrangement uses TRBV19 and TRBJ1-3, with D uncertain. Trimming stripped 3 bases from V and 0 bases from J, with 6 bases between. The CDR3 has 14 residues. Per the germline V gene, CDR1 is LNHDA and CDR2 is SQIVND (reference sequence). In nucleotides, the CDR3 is TGTGCCAGTAGTATCCGGCACTCTGGAAACACCATATATTTT. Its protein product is CASSIRHSGNTIYF.

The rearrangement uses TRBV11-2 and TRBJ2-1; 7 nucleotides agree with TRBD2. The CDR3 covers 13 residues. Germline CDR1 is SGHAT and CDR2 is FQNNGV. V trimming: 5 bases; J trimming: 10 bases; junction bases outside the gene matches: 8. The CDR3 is CASSPASREEQFF. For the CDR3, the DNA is TGTGCCAGCAGCCCAGCCTCGCGGGAGGAGCAGTTCTTC.

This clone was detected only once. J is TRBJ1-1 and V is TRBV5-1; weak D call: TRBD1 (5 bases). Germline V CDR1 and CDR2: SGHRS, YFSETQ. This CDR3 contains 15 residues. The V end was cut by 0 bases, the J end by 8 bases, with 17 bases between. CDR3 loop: CASSLAGTPYREAFF. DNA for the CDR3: TGCGCCAGCAGCTTGGCCGGGACTCCTTACCGGGAAGCTTTCTTT.

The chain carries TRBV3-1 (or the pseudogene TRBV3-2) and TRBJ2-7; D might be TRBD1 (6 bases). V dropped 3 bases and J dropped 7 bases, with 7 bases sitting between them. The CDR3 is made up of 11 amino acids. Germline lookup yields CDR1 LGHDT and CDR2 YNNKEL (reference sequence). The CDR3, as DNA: TGTGCCAGCAGCCACGGGACAGAGCAGTACTTC. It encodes CASSHGTEQYF.

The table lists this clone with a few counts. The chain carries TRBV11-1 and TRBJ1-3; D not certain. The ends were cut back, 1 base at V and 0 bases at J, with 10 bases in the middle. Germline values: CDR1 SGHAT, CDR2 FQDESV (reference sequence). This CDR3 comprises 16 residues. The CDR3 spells CASSLGYDHSGNTIYF. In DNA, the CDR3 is TGTGCCAGCAGCTTAGGATACGACCACTCTGGAAACACCATATATTTT.

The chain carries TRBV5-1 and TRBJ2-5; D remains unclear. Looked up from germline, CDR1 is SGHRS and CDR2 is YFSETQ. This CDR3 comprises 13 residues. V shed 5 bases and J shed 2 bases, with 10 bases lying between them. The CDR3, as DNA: TGCGCCAGCAGTCTCCAGGTACAAGAGACCCAGTACTTC. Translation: CASSLQVQETQYF.

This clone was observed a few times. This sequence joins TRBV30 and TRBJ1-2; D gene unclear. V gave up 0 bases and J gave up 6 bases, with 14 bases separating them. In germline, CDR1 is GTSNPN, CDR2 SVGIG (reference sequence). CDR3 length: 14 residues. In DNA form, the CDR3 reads TGTGCCTGGAGTGTATTATATAGTCGGAATGGCTACACCTTC. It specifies CAWSVLYSRNGYTF.

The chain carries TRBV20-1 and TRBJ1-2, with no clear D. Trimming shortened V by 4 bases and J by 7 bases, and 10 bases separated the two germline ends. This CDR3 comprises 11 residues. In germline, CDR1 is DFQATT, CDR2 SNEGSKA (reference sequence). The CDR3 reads CSANGGSGYTF. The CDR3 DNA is TGCAGTGCTAATGGAGGGTCTGGCTACACCTTC.

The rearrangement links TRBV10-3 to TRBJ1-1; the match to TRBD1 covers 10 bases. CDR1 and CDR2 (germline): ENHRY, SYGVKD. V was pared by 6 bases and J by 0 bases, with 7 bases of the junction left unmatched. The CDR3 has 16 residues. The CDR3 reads CAISMTGGSLNTEAFF. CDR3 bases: TGTGCCATCAGCATGACAGGGGGCTCCTTGAACACTGAAGCTTTCTTT.

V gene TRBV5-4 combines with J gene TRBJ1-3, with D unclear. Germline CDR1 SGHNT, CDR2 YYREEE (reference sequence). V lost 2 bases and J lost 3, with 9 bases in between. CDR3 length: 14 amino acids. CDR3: CASSLVGVGNTIYF. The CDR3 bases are TGTGCCAGCAGCTTAGTCGGGGTTGGAAACACCATATATTTT.

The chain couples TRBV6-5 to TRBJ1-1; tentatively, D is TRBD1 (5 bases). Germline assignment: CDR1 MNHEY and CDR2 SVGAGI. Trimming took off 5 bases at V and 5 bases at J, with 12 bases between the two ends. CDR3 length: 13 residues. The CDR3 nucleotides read TGTGCCAGCAGTATAGGGGAGGCGACTGAAGCTTTCTTT. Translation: CASSIGEATEAFF.

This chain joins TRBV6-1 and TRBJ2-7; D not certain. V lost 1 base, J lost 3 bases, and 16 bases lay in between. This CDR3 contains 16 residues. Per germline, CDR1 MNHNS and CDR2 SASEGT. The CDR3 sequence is CASSEGDSGSGYEQYF. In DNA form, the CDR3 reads TGTGCCAGCAGTGAAGGGGATTCCGGTTCGGGCTACGAGCAGTACTTC.

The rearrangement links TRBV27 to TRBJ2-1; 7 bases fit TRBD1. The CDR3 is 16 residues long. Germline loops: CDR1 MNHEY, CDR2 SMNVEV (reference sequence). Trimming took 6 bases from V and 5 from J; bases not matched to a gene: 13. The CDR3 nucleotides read TGTGCCAGCAGACAACTCCGGGACAGTTGGGACAATGAGCAGTTCTTC. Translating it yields CASRQLRDSWDNEQFF.

The CDR3 loop is CASSLEGYIAAPSYNEQFF. For the CDR3, the DNA is TGTGCCAGCAGCTTGGAGGGCTATATAGCTGCCCCCTCCTACAATGAGCAGTTCTTC. The chain links TRBV5-4 to TRBJ2-1, with D hard to call. The CDR3 runs to 19 residues. Germline V gene sequence: CDR1 SGHNT, CDR2 YYREEE (reference sequence). Trimming pared 0 bases from V and 0 bases from J, leaving 19 bases between.